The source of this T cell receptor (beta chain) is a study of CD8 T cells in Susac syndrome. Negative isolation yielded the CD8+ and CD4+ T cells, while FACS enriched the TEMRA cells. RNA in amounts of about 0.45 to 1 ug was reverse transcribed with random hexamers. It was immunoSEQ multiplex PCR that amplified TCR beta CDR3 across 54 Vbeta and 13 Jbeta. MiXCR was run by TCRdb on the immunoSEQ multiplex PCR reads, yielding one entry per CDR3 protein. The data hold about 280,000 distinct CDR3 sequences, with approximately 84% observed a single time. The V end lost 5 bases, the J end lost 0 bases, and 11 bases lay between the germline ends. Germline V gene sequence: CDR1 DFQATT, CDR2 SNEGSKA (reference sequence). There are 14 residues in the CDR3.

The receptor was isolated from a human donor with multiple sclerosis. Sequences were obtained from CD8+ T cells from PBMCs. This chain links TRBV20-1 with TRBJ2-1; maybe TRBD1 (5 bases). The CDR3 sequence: CSALDSNSYNEQFF. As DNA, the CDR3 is TGCAGTGCTCTCGACAGCAACTCCTACAATGAGCAGTTCTTC.